This is a list of T cell receptor beta chains from one sample in a study of metastatic and nonmetastatic thyroid tumors. TCRdb used MiXCR to call clones anew from the PCR reads. Of 5,500 to 7,500 clones listed, 31% are singletons. Sample: tumor tissue. Source of these receptors: a female donor with papillary thyroid cancer or a benign thyroid nodule (not recorded which). Some clones in this sample may be carry-over from other donors' samples. Each CDR3 is given with its conserved first and last residue. The D gene is left open where the match is weak. Clone size is stated in some rows and not others, as once, few, many or a class when expanded.

D gene | CDR3 length | J gene | clone size | V gene | CDR3 DNA | CDR3 protein
- | 11 | TRBJ1-4 | - | TRBV20-1 | TGCAGTGCTACGGCCGCCCAAAAACTGTTTTTT | CSATAAQKLFF
TRBD1 | 14 | TRBJ2-7 | - | TRBV7-2 | TGTGCCAGCAGCTTCGGACGGGACAGATCCGAGCAGTACTTC | CASSFGRDRSEQYF
TRBD1 | 16 | TRBJ2-6 | few | TRBV6-1 | TGTGCCAGCAATCACAGGGGTCTTGCTGGGGCCAACGTCCTGACTTTC | CASNHRGLAGANVLTF
TRBD2 | 17 | TRBJ2-3 | - | TRBV9 | TGTGCCAGCAGCGTGGGACTAGCGGGAGGTATTGGAGATACGCAGTATTTT | CASSVGLAGGIGDTQYF
- | 16 | TRBJ2-1 | - | TRBV9 | TGTGCCAGCAGCGTAGGAGGCGGCGCCTCCTACAATGAGCAGTTCTTC | CASSVGGGASYNEQFF
TRBD1 | 14 | TRBJ2-7 | - | TRBV6-1 | TGTGCCAGCAGCCTGAACAGGGGCGACTACGAGCAGTACTTC | CASSLNRGDYEQYF
- | 12 | TRBJ2-7 | large | TRBV2 | TGTGCCAGCAGTGAGTCCACCTACGAGCAGTACTTC | CASSESTYEQYF
- | 15 | TRBJ2-1 | - | TRBV24-1 | TGTGCCACCAGTGGGGCCTTTGGGGAGGACAATGAGCAGTTCTTC | CATSGAFGEDNEQFF
- | 15 | TRBJ1-2 | - | TRBV12-3/TRBV12-4 | TGTGCCAGCAGTGCTAGGAGGGCAGCTAACTATGGCTACACCTTC | CASSARRAANYGYTF
- | 12 | TRBJ2-7 | - | TRBV11-2 | TGTGCCACCAGCAGAGATACGCGGACATTATACTTC | CATSRDTRTLYF
TRBD2 | 15 | TRBJ2-1 | few | TRBV6-5 | TGTGCCAGCAGTTACTCCCGGACTAGCGGAAATGAGCAGTTCTTC | CASSYSRTSGNEQFF
TRBD2 | 15 | TRBJ2-2 | few | TRBV12-3/TRBV12-4 | TGTGCCAGCAGTTTCTTAGCGGGAAGTACCGGGGAGCTGTTTTTT | CASSFLAGSTGELFF
- | 14 | TRBJ1-6 | - | TRBV24-1 | TGTGCCACCAGTGATAATCTATATAATTCACCCCTCCACTTT | CATSDNLYNSPLHF
- | 15 | TRBJ1-2 | few | TRBV6-6 | TGTGCCAGCAGTTACTGGGGGGCTGCTAACTATGGCTACACCTTC | CASSYWGAANYGYTF
TRBD2 | 17 | TRBJ2-1 | many | TRBV5-4 | TGTGCCAGCAGCTTGCACCGTAGCGGGAGCTCCTACAATGAGCAGTTCTTC | CASSLHRSGSSYNEQFF
- | 12 | TRBJ2-2 | - | TRBV5-1 | TGCGCCAGCAGCCCGGGACCCGGGGAGCTGTTTTTT | CASSPGPGELFF
- | 14 | TRBJ1-2 | few | TRBV28 | TGTGCCAGCAGTTTATTGGCGGGGGCGTATGGCTACACCTTC | CASSLLAGAYGYTF
- | 15 | TRBJ2-1 | - | TRBV6-2/TRBV6-3 | TGTGCCAGCAGTTCCACTAGAGGGGTATACAATGAGCAGTTCTTC | CASSSTRGVYNEQFF
- | 15 | TRBJ2-1 | - | TRBV5-1 | TGCGCCAGCAGGAACTATGGGGGCTCCTACAATGAGCAGTTCTTC | CASRNYGGSYNEQFF
TRBD1 | 13 | TRBJ1-2 | medium-sized | TRBV27 | TGTGCCAGCAGTACCGGGACAGAATATGGCTACACCTTC | CASSTGTEYGYTF
- | 13 | TRBJ2-2 | - | TRBV6-4 | TGTGCCAGCAGTGCCACGTCCACCGGGGAGCTGTTTTTT | CASSATSTGELFF
TRBD2 | 15 | TRBJ2-1 | medium-sized | TRBV29-1 | TGCAGCGTTGAGCTTAGCGGGAGCTCCTACAATGAGCAGTTCTTC | CSVELSGSSYNEQFF
TRBD1 | 15 | TRBJ1-2 | few | TRBV16 | TGTGCCAGCAGCCTTACAGGGGGCCGATCGGAGGGCTACACCTTC | CASSLTGGRSEGYTF
- | 14 | TRBJ1-5 | - | TRBV4-1 | TGCGCCAGCAGCCAAGAATTCCCCAATCAGCCCCAGCATTTT | CASSQEFPNQPQHF
- | 15 | TRBJ1-2 | - | TRBV7-2 | TGTGCCAGCAGCTTAGTCGGGGGCCATAACTATGGCTACACCTTC | CASSLVGGHNYGYTF
TRBD1 | 14 | TRBJ2-7 | few | TRBV24-1 | TGTGCCACCAGTGATCCAGATACAGGGGTCGCTCAGTACTTC | CATSDPDTGVAQYF
- | 13 | TRBJ1-1 | medium-sized | TRBV11-2 | TGTGCCAGCAGCTTGGGGAGAAACACTGAAGCTTTCTTT | CASSLGRNTEAFF
TRBD1 | 11 | TRBJ2-1 | - | TRBV18 | TGTGCCAGCTCAGAGGGGGCTGAGCAGTTCTTC | CASSEGAEQFF
TRBD2 | 15 | TRBJ2-1 | medium-sized | TRBV20-1 | TGCAGTGCTAGACGTCGACTAGCGGTAAACAATGAGCAGTTCTTC | CSARRRLAVNNEQFF
TRBD2 | 14 | TRBJ2-2 | - | TRBV6-1 | TGTGCCAGCAGACCCGCCGCGGGGGGCGGGGAGCTGTTTTTT | CASRPAAGGGELFF
- | 13 | TRBJ2-3 | medium-sized | TRBV2 | TGTGCCAGCCAACAAACTTCAACAGATACGCAGTATTTT | CASQQTSTDTQYF
- | 12 | TRBJ2-1 | once | TRBV28 | TGTGCGGGAGCGACCGCAATCAATGAGCAGTTCTTC | CAGATAINEQFF
- | 13 | TRBJ2-7 | - | TRBV3-1 | TGTGCCAGCAGCGCCCGGGACTCCTACGAGCAGTACTTC | CASSARDSYEQYF
- | 15 | TRBJ2-2 | medium-sized | TRBV20-1 | TGCAGTGCTACTTTACAGGGAGCCGACACCGGGGAGCTGTTTTTT | CSATLQGADTGELFF
- | 16 | TRBJ1-2 | - | TRBV11-2 | TGTACCAGCAGCCTCAGCCCGTCGACAGCTCTCTATGGCTACACCTTC | CTSSLSPSTALYGYTF
- | 15 | TRBJ1-4 | many | TRBV7-8 | TGTGCCAGCAGCCCACGGACTCAAACTAATGAAAAACTGTTTTTT | CASSPRTQTNEKLFF
TRBD1 | 16 | TRBJ2-3 | many | TRBV4-2 | TGTGCCAGCAGCCGCCTTGGACAGGGAGAGCCAGATACGCAGTATTTT | CASSRLGQGEPDTQYF
TRBD1 | 14 | TRBJ2-5 | - | TRBV10-1 | TGCGCCAGCAGTGAGTCCGGGACAGAAGAGACCCAGTACTTC | CASSESGTEETQYF
- | 12 | TRBJ1-1 | many | TRBV11-3 | TGTGCCAGCAGCTTTACAATCACTGAAGCTTTCTTT | CASSFTITEAFF
- | 13 | TRBJ2-3 | medium-sized | TRBV20-1 | TGCAGTGCTAGAATGGGAGGCCCACAAGGGCAGTATTTT | CSARMGGPQGQYF
TRBD2 | 17 | TRBJ2-1 | - | TRBV6-5 | TGTGCCAGCAGTTATGTAGCGGGAGGGCCCGACTACAATGAGCAGTTCTTC | CASSYVAGGPDYNEQFF
TRBD2 | 15 | TRBJ2-3 | - | TRBV12-3/TRBV12-4 | TGTGCCAGCAGACGACTAGCGGGGGGACCAGATACGCAGTATTTT | CASRRLAGGPDTQYF
- | 13 | TRBJ2-5 | medium-sized | TRBV6-1 | TGTGCCAGCAGTGAAATAGCCCAAGAGACCCAGTACTTC | CASSEIAQETQYF
TRBD1 | 15 | TRBJ2-7 | - | TRBV6-1 | TGTGCCAGCAGTGAAACCGGGACAGGCGCCGACGAGCAGTACTTC | CASSETGTGADEQYF
TRBD1 | 12 | TRBJ2-1 | - | TRBV30 | TGTGCCTGGAAGACAGGGGGTGGTGAGCAGTTCTTC | CAWKTGGGEQFF
- | 15 | TRBJ2-7 | few | TRBV19 | TGTGCCAGTAGTATAGATTCCACCGGAGGATACGAGCAGTACTTC | CASSIDSTGGYEQYF
- | 12 | TRBJ2-5 | - | TRBV6-9 | TGTGCCAGCAGTTTGGTGGAAGAGACCCAGTACTTC | CASSLVEETQYF
- | 12 | TRBJ2-1 | - | TRBV12-3/TRBV12-4 | TGTGCCAGCAACCGCCAGGGGAATGAGCAGTTCTTC | CASNRQGNEQFF
- | 14 | TRBJ2-1 | - | TRBV7-9 | TGTGCCAGCAGCTTGGACAGCAATTACAATGAGCAGTTCTTC | CASSLDSNYNEQFF
- | 13 | TRBJ2-3 | few | TRBV6-2/TRBV6-3 | TGTGCCAGCAGCCCCACCCTCCCAGATACGCAGTATTTT | CASSPTLPDTQYF
- | 14 | TRBJ2-3 | medium-sized | TRBV20-1 | TGCAGTGCTAGAGATCGGAGAGGGAACCCGACGCAGTATTTT | CSARDRRGNPTQYF
TRBD1 | 13 | TRBJ1-1 | medium-sized | TRBV10-3 | TGTGCCATCAGCGACAGGGGGGGCACTGAAGCTTTCTTT | CAISDRGGTEAFF
- | 13 | TRBJ1-4 | - | TRBV9 | TGTGCCAGCAGCGCAGGGGTCCGAGAAAAACTGTTTTTT | CASSAGVREKLFF
TRBD2 | 15 | TRBJ2-7 | few | TRBV19 | TGTGCCAGTAGTATAGACAGCGGGAGGTGGCGAGAGCAGTACTTC | CASSIDSGRWREQYF